A selection of T cell receptor beta chains follows, all from one sample in a study of blood T cells in healthy people across ages. MiXCR, applied by TCRdb to the 5' RACE reads, yields one record per CDR3 protein. The data hold roughly 1.6 million distinct CDR3 sequences, with roughly a third observed a single time. The source material was blood. The receptors shown here come from a woman in her twenties or thirties in good health. Each CDR3 is given with its conserved first and last residue. The D gene is left open where the match is weak. Expanded clones get a size class; other rows say once, few or many, or leave the size out.

D gene	clone size	V gene	J gene	CDR3 DNA	CDR3 protein
-	few	TRBV15	TRBJ1-2	TGTGCCACCAGCAGTTTCTTCGGCTATGGCTACACCTTC	CATSSFFGYGYTF
-	-	TRBV28	TRBJ2-7	TGTGCCGGCAGTTTCCTTCAGGGTTACGAGCAGTACTTC	CAGSFLQGYEQYF
-	few	TRBV5-5	TRBJ2-5	TGTGCCAGCAGCTCGGTTTTAGCGGCTTTAGAGACCCAGTACTTC	CASSSVLAALETQYF
-	few	TRBV29-1	TRBJ1-2	TGCAGCGTTTCCGGGGTAGAGGGGAGTAACTATGGCTACACCTTC	CSVSGVEGSNYGYTF
-	many	TRBV29-1	TRBJ2-1	TGCAGCGTGGGGGGAAACCCGCGGTTCTTC	CSVGGNPRFF
-	few	TRBV11-2	TRBJ2-7	TGTGCCAGCAGCCCGGGACTCGCTGGCTACGAGGAGCAGTACTTC	CASSPGLAGYEEQYF
-	-	TRBV20-1	TRBJ2-7	TGCAGTGCTCCCGGGAGAGAGGGGGGATCCTACGAGCAGTACTTC	CSAPGREGGSYEQYF
-	-	TRBV7-8	TRBJ1-1	TGTGCCAGCAGCCCCCTTTCATACACTGAAGCTTTTTTT	CASSPLSYTEAFF
TRBD2	-	TRBV5-5	TRBJ2-1	TGTGCCAGCAGCTGGACTAGCGGGAGTCTCAATGAGCAGTTCTTC	CASSWTSGSLNEQFF
TRBD2	few	TRBV7-9	TRBJ2-7	TGTGCCAGCAGCCCCGGACTAGCGGGAGGGCTCCTCGAGCAGTACTTC	CASSPGLAGGLLEQYF
-	once	TRBV30	TRBJ2-6	TGTGCCTGGAGGGGAGCAGGGACTGGGGCCAACGTCTTGACTTTC	CAWRGAGTGANVLTF
TRBD1	-	TRBV5-5	TRBJ2-7	TGTGCCAGCAGCTTTATCGCGGGACAGGGTCACAACGAGCAGTACTTC	CASSFIAGQGHNEQYF
-	-	TRBV6-6	TRBJ1-2	TGTGCCAGCAGTTATGTCCGAGAAGGGGGCTACACCTTC	CASSYVREGGYTF
TRBD2	once	TRBV20-1	TRBJ2-5	TGCAGTGCTAGCGGTCGGAATAGCGGGAGATGGTTGGAGACCCAGTACTTC	CSASGRNSGRWLETQYF
TRBD2	-	TRBV5-1	TRBJ2-7	TGCGCCAGCAGCTGGGGGACTAGCGGGAGCGCACTCTCCTACGAGCAGTACTTC	CASSWGTSGSALSYEQYF
-	-	TRBV11-1	TRBJ2-3	TGTGCCAGCAGCTTAGCGGGAGGAACCGCAGATACGCAGTATTTT	CASSLAGGTADTQYF
-	-	TRBV24-1	TRBJ2-1	TGTGCCACCAGTCTAAGGGGGGAGGGTGAGCAGTTCTTC	CATSLRGEGEQFF
-	-	TRBV27	TRBJ1-6	TGTGCCAGCAATTCATACAAGGGGCGAGGTTCACCCCTCCACTTT	CASNSYKGRGSPLHF
-	many	TRBV4-1	TRBJ1-2	TGCGCCAGCAGCCGACAGCGGGCAGGGGTGGACTATGGCTACACCTTC	CASSRQRAGVDYGYTF
TRBD2	-	TRBV7-2	TRBJ2-5	TGTGCCAGCAGCTTAGTCGGGGGGGCCCTGGAGACCCAGTACTTC	CASSLVGGALETQYF
-	-	TRBV20-1	TRBJ2-4	TGCAGTGCTAGAGAGGCGGGAAGGTCCAAAAACATTCAGTACTTC	CSAREAGRSKNIQYF
TRBD1	-	TRBV4-1	TRBJ1-5	TGCGCCAGCAGCCGAGGGACAGGGGGCACCACTCGGCAGCCCCAGCATTTT	CASSRGTGGTTRQPQHF
TRBD2	few	TRBV6-2/TRBV6-3	TRBJ2-5	TGTGCCATCAGAGGGGCGGGGGTGGAGCAGTACTTC	CAIRGAGVEQYF
-	-	TRBV4-1	TRBJ1-2	TGCGCCAGCAGCCAAGAAAAATATGGCTACACCTTC	CASSQEKYGYTF
-	few	TRBV6-5	TRBJ2-7	TGTGCCAGCAGTTCCCGACCCGCAGAATACGAGCAGTACTTC	CASSSRPAEYEQYF
-	few	TRBV7-9	TRBJ2-1	TGTGCCAGCAGCTTAGCGATGGGGGATGAGCAGTTCTTC	CASSLAMGDEQFF
-	-	TRBV20-1	TRBJ1-4	TGCAGTGCTAGTAGGGGAGAAAAACTGTTTTTT	CSASRGEKLFF